A selection of T cell receptor beta chains follows, all from one sample in a study of T-cell memory formation after mild COVID-19. Using its own MiXCR run on the 5' RACE reads, TCRdb lists one record per CDR3 protein. This sample yields roughly 300,000 distinct CDR3 sequences, of which approximately 13% are seen a single time; approximately 22% belongs to the top ten. Sequenced input: PBMCs or a T cell subset sorted from them (not recorded which). Source of these receptors: a man between 18 and 29 years old who had mild COVID-19 (a few samples of this study predate the infection). Cell type and time point are not known. CDR3s leave out the opening cysteine and the closing phenylalanine or tryptophan. Where a row states a size, it is once, few, many or the class of an expanded clone; other rows omit it.

v_gene,len,abundance,j_gene,CDR3aa
TRBV12-3/TRBV12-4,12,few,TRBJ1-2,ASRSQGAQYGYT
TRBV4-1,12,NA,TRBJ1-4,ASSRVATNEKLF
TRBV7-9,14,NA,TRBJ1-3,ASSPDRLSSGNTIY
TRBV11-2,11,NA,TRBJ2-7,ASSIRTGAEQY
TRBV7-3,13,NA,TRBJ1-1,ASSLTAGMNTEAF
TRBV4-3,11,NA,TRBJ1-3,ASSLWTGDTIY
TRBV5-1,13,NA,TRBJ1-4,ASSFSTATNEKLF
TRBV7-9,11,few,TRBJ2-7,ASSLARGREQY
TRBV6-2/TRBV6-3,13,few,TRBJ2-1,ASGHRTGAYNEQF
TRBV5-5,12,many,TRBJ2-3,ASSLEWGADTQY
TRBV7-2,12,many,TRBJ2-1,ASRGDSSYNEQF
TRBV12-3/TRBV12-4,12,NA,TRBJ1-5,ASSLRQYNQPQH
TRBV5-1,12,NA,TRBJ1-1,ASSLKGDDTEAF
TRBV6-5,11,NA,TRBJ2-7,ASRFGQGYEQY
TRBV4-2,16,few,TRBJ2-6,ASSQDEQGTSGANVLT
TRBV9,11,few,TRBJ2-7,ASSAGRPSEQY
TRBV20-1,13,few,TRBJ2-3,SASGSPGGTDTQY
TRBV5-5,10,NA,TRBJ1-2,ASSIMNYGYT
TRBV9,11,NA,TRBJ1-2,ASSGIQGLGYT
TRBV12-3/TRBV12-4,10,NA,TRBJ2-7,ASSSSIYEQY
TRBV18,12,NA,TRBJ1-2,ASTRDRGGYGYT
TRBV28,13,few,TRBJ2-1,ASRYQGNSYNEQF
TRBV9,10,few,TRBJ2-5,ASSLGLGTQY
TRBV6-1,13,few,TRBJ1-2,ASSELGRQGTEYT
TRBV7-9,14,few,TRBJ1-3,ASSHSVRSSGNTIY
TRBV29-1,11,NA,TRBJ1-2,SVGEHTNYGYT
TRBV7-2,14,NA,TRBJ2-5,ASSPGLAGAEETQY
TRBV24-1,14,many,TRBJ2-1,ATSDLGGNSYNEQF
TRBV7-8,12,NA,TRBJ2-3,ASRVGGRRDTQY
TRBV5-1,13,few,TRBJ2-7,ASSFDRFGDYEQY
TRBV3-1,13,few,TRBJ1-3,ASSQAAASGNTIY
TRBV20-1,11,few,TRBJ1-1,SATGDMNTEAF
TRBV20-1,13,NA,TRBJ1-1,SALTGGNLDTEAF
TRBV7-9,13,NA,TRBJ2-1,ASSLFAGGHNEQF
TRBV6-5,15,NA,TRBJ2-5,ASSPGTGGAGVETQY